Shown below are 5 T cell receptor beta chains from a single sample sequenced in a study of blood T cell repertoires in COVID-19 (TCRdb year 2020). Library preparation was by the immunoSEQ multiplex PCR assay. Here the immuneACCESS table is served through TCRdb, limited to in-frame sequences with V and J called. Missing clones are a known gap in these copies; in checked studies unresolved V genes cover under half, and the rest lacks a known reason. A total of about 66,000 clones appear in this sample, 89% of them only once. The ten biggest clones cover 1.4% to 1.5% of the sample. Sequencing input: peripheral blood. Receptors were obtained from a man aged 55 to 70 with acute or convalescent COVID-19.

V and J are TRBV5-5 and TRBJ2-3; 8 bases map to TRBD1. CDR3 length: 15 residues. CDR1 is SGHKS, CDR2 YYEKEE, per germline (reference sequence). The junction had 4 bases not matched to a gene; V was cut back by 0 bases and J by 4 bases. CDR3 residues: CASSLGTGTSDTQYF. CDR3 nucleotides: TGTGCCAGCAGCTTGGGGACAGGGACTTCAGATACGCAGTATTTT.

CDR3 sequence (DNA): TGCGCCAGCAGCTTGGCGGGGGTCGGGGCCACTGAAGCTTTCTTT. It encodes CASSLAGVGATEAFF. The J gene is TRBJ1-1, the V gene TRBV5-1, with TRBD1 as a possible D gene (5 bases). Trimming cost V 0 bases and J 4 bases, with 13 bases left between them. Germline CDR1 SGHRS, CDR2 YFSETQ. The CDR3 sequence is 15 residues long.

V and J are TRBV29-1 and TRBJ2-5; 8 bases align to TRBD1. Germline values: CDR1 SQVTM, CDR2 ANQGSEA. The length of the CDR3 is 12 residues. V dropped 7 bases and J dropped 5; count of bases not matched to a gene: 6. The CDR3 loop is CSARQGWETQYF. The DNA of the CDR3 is TGCAGCGCCAGACAGGGGTGGGAGACCCAGTACTTC.

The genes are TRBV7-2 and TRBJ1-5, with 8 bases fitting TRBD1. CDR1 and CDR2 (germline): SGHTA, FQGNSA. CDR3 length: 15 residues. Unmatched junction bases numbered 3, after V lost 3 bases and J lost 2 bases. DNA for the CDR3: TGTGCCAGCAGCTTTGTACAGGGGGGCAATCAGCCCCAGCATTTT. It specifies CASSFVQGGNQPQHF. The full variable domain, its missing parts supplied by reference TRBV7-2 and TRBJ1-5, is GAGVSQSPSNKVTEKGKDVELRCDPISGHTALYWYRQSLGQGLEFLIYFQGNSAPDKSGLPSDRFSAERTGGSVSTLTIQRTQQEDSAVYLCASSFVQGGNQPQHFGDGTRLSIL.

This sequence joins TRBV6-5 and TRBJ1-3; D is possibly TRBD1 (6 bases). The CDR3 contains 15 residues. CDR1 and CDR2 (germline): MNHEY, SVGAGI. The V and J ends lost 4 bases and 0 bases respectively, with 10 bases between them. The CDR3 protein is CASSSQGSSGNTIYF. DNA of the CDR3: TGTGCCAGCAGTTCCCAGGGGTCCTCTGGAAACACCATATATTTT.